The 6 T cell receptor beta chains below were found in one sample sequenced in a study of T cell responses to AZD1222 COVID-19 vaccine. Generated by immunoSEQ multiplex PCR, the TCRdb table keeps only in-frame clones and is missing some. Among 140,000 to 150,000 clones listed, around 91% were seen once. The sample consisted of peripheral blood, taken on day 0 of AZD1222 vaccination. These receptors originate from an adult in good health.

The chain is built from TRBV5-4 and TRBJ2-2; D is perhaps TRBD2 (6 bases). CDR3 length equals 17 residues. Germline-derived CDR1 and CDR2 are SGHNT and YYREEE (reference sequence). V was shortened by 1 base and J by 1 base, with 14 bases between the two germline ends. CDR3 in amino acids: CASSLYFLGGNTGELFF. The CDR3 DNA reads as TGTGCCAGCAGCTTGTACTTTTTGGGGGGGAACACCGGGGAGCTGTTTTTT.

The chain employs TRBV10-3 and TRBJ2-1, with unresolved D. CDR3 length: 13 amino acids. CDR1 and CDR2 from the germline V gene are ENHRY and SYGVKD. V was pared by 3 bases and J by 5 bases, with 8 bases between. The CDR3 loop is CAISDRWDNEQFF. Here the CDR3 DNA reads TGTGCCATCAGTGATAGGTGGGACAATGAGCAGTTCTTC.

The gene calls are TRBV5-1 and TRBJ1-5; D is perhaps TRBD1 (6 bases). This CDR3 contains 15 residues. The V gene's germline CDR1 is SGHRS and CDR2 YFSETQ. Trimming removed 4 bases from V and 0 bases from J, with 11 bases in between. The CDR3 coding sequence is TGCGCCAGCAGCAAACAGGGTGATAGCAATCAGCCCCAGCATTTT. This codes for CASSKQGDSNQPQHF.

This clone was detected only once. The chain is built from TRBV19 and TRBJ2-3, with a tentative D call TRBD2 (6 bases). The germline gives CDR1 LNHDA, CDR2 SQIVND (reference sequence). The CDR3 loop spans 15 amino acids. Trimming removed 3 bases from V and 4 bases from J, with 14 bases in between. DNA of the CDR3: TGTGCCAGTAGTATCGGGACTGGATTCGCAGATACGCAGTATTTT. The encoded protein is CASSIGTGFADTQYF.

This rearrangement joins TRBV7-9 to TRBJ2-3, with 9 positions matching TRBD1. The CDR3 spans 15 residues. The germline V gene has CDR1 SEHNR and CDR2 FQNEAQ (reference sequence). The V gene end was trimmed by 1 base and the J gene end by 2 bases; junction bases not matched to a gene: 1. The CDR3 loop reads CASSLGDRVTDTQYF. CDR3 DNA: TGTGCCAGCAGCTTAGGGGACAGGGTCACAGATACGCAGTATTTT.

CDR3 in DNA: TGTGCCAGCAGCTTAGGAACAGATACGCAGTATTTT. Amino acids: CASSLGTDTQYF. This chain uses TRBV7-6 with TRBJ2-3; D not certain. CDR1 and CDR2 from the germline V gene are SGHVS and FNYEAQ. Between the trimmed V and J ends, which lost 1 base and 3 bases, there was a span of 2 bases. The CDR3 spans 12 residues.